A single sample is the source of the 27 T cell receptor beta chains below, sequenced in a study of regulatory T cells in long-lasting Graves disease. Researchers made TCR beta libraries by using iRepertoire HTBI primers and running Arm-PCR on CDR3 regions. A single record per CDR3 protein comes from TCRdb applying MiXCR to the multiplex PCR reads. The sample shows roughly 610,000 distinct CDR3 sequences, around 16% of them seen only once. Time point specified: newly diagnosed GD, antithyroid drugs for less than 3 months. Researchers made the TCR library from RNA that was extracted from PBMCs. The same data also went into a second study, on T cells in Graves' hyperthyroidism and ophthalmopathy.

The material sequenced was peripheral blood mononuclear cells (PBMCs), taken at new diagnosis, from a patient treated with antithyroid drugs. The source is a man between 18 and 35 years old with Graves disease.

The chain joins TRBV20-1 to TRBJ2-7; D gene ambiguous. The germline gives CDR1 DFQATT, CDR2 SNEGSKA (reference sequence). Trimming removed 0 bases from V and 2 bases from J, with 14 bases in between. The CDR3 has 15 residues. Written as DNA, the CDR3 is TGCAGTGCTAGAGATCACCTGCTTACTACCTACGAGCAGTACTTC. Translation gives CSARDHLLTTYEQYF.

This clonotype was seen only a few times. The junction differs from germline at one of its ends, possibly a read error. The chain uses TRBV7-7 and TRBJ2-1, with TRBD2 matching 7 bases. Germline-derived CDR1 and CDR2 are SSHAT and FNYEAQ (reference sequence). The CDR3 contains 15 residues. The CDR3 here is CASSLNSGTGHEQFF. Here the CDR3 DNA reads TGTGCTAGCAGCTTAAACAGCGGGACGGGGCATGAGCAGTTCTTC. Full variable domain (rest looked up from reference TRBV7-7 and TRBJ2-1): GAGVSQSPRYKVTKRGQDVTLRCDPISSHATLYWYQQALGQGPEFLTYFNYEAQPDKSGLPSDRFSAERPEGSISTLTIQRTEQRDSAMYRCASSLNSGTGHEQFFGPGTRLTVL.

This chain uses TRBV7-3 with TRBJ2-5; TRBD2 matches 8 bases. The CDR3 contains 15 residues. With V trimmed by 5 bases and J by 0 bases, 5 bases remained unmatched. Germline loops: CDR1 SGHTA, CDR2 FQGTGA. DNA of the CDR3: TGTGCCAGCAGCAAAGTAGCGGGGAACCAAGAGACCCAGTACTTC. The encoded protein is CASSKVAGNQETQYF.

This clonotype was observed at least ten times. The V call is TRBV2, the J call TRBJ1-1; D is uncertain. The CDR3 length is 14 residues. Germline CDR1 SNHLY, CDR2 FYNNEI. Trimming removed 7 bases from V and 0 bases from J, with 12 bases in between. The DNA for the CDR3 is TGTGCCAGCATGGATCGAGGGCTGAACACTGAAGCTTTCTTT. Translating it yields CASMDRGLNTEAFF.

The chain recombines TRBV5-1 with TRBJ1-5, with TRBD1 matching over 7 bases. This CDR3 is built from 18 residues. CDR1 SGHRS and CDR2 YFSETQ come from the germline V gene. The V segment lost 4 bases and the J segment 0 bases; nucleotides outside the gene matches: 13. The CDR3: CASSQRQGLPHSNQPQHF. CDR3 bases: TGCGCCAGCAGCCAAAGACAGGGTCTACCTCATAGCAATCAGCCCCAGCATTTT.

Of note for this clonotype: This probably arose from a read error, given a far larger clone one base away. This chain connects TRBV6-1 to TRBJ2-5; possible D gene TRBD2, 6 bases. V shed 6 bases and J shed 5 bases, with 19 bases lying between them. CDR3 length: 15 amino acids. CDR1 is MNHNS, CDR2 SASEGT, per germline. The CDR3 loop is CASSAGRLDRETQYF. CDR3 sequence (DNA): TGTGCCAGCAGCGCCGGGAGACTAGATCGGGAGACCCAGTACTTC.

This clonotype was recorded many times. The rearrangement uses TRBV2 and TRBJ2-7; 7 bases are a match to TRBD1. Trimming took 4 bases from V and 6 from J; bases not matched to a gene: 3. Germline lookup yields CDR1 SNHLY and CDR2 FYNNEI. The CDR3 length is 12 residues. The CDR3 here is CASSGSGGEQYF. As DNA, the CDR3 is TGTGCCAGCAGTGGCTCAGGGGGCGAGCAGTACTTC.

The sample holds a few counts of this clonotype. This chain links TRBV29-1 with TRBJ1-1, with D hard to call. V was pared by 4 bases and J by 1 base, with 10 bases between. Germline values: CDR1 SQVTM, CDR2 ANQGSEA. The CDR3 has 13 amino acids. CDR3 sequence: CSVGLTSNTEAFF. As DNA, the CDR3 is TGCAGCGTTGGGCTGACATCGAACACTGAAGCTTTCTTT.

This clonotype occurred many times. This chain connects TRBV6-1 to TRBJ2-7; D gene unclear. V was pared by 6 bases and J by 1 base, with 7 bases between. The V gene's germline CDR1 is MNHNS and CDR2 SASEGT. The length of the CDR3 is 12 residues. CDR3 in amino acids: CASRINSYEQYF. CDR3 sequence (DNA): TGTGCCAGCAGGATCAATTCCTACGAGCAGTACTTC.

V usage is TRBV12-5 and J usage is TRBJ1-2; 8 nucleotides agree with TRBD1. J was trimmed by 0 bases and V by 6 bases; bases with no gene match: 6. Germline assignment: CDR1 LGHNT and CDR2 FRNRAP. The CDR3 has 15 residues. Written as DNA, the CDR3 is TGTGCTAGTGGCCACGGACAGGGAGCTAACTATGGCTACACCTTC. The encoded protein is CASGHGQGANYGYTF.

The CDR3 region is CSALVGGTGELFF. The CDR3, as DNA: TGCAGTGCACTGGTTGGAGGCACCGGGGAGCTGTTTTTT. The rearrangement uses TRBV20-1 and TRBJ2-2; weak D call: TRBD2 (5 bases). V dropped 6 bases and J dropped 4 bases, with 12 bases sitting between them. Per germline, CDR1 DFQATT and CDR2 SNEGSKA (reference sequence). This CDR3 has 13 residues.

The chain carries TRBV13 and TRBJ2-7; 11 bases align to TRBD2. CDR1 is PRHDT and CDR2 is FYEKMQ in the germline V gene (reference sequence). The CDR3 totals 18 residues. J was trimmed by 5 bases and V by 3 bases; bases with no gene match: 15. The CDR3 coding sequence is TGTGCCAGCAGCTTCGGGCATCTAGCGGGAGGACCGGGCAACGAGCAGTACTTC. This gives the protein CASSFGHLAGGPGNEQYF.

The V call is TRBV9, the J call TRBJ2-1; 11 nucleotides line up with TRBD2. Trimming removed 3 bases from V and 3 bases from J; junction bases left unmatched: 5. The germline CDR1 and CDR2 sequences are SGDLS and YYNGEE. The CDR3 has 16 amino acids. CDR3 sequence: CASSDVLAGGYNEQFF. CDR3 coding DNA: TGTGCCAGCAGCGATGTCCTAGCGGGAGGCTACAATGAGCAGTTCTTC.

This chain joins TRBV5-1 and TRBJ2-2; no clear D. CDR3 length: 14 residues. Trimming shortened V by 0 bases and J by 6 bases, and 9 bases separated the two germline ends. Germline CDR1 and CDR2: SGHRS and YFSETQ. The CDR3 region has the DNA TGCGCCAGCAGCTTGGCCGGTGTCCCCGGGGAGCTGTTTTTT. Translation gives CASSLAGVPGELFF.

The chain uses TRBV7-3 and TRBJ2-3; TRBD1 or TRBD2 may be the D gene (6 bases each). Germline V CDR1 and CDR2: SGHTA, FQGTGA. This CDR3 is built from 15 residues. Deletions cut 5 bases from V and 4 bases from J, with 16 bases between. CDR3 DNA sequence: TGTGCCAGCAGCCTCTCGGGGGCAGAGGCAGATACGCAGTATTTT. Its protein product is CASSLSGAEADTQYF.

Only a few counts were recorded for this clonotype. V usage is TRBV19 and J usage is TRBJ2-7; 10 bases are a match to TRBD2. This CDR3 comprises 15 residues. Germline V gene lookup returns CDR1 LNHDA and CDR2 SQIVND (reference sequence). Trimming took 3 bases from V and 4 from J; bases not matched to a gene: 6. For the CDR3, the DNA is TGTGCCAGTAGTATGACGGGACTAGCGCGTTACGAGCAGTACTTC. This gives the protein CASSMTGLARYEQYF.

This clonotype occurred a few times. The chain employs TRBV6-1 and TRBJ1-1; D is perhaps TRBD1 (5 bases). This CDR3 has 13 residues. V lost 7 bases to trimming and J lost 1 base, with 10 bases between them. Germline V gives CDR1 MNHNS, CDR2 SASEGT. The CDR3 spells CASTQTENTEAFF. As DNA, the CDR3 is TGTGCCAGCACTCAGACAGAGAACACTGAAGCTTTCTTT.

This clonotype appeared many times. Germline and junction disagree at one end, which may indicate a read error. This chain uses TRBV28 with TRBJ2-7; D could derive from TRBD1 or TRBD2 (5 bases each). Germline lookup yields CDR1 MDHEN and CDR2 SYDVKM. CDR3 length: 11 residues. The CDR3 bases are TGTGCCAGCAGTTTTTCAAGGGACCTGGACTTC. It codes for CASSFSRDLDF.

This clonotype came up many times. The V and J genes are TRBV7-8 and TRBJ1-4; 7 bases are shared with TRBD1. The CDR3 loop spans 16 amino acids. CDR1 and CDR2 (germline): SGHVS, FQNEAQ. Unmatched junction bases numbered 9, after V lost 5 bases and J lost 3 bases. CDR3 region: CASSRDRVIANEKLFF. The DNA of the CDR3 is TGTGCCAGCAGCAGAGACAGGGTGATTGCTAATGAAAAACTGTTTTTT.

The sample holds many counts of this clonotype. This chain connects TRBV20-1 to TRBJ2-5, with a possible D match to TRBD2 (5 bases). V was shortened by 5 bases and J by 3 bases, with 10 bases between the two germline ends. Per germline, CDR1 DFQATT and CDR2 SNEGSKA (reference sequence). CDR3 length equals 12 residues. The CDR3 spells CSAPTREETQYF. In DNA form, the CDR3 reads TGCAGTGCTCCAACTAGGGAAGAGACCCAGTACTTC.

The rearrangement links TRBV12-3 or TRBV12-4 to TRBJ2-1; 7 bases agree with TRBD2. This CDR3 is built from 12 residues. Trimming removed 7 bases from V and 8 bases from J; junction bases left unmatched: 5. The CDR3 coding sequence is TGTGCCAGCAAGGCGGGAGTCGATGAGCAGTTCTTC. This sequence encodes CASKAGVDEQFF.

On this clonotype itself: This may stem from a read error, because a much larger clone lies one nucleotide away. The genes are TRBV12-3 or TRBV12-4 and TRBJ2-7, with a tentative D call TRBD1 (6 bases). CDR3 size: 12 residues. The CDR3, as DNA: TGTGCCAGCAGTCACAGGGTGGCCGAGCAGTGCTTC. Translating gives CASSHRVAEQCF.

The CDR3 loop is CASREIQNTEAFF. CDR3 sequence (DNA): TGTGCCAGCAGAGAGATACAGAACACTGAAGCTTTCTTT. The chain employs TRBV9 and TRBJ1-1; the D is unclear. Per the germline V gene, CDR1 is SGDLS and CDR2 is YYNGEE. The length of the CDR3 is 13 residues. V gave up 5 bases and J gave up 1 base, with 9 bases separating them.

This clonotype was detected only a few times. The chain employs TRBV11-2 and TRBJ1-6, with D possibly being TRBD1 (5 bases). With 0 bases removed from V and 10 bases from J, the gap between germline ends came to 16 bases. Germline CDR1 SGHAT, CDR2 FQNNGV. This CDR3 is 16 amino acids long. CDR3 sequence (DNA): TGTGCCAGCAGCTTAGAGGGGCCGGGCTTGGGGTCACCCCTCCACTTT. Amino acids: CASSLEGPGLGSPLHF.

DNA of the CDR3: TGTGCCAGCAGCTCACCCTGGACTAGCGGGAAACTCAATGAGCAGTTCTTC. Amino acids: CASSSPWTSGKLNEQFF. The V and J genes are TRBV6-1 and TRBJ2-5, with TRBD2 matching over 12 bases. Judging by the DNA end, TRBJ2-1 fits better; the J call may be wrong. CDR3 length: 17 residues. In germline, CDR1 is MNHNS, CDR2 SASEGT.

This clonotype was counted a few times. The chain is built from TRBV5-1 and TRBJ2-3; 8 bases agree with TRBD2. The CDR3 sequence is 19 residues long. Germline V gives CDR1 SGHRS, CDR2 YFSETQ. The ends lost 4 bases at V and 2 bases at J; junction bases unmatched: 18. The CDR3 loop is CASSGESGRTLRNTDTQYF. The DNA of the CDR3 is TGCGCCAGCAGCGGGGAGAGCGGGAGAACCTTAAGAAACACAGATACGCAGTATTTT. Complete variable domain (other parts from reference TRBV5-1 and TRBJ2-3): KAGVTQTPRYLIKTRGQQVTLSCSPISGHRSVSWYQQTPGQGLQFLFEYFSETQRNKGNFPGRFSGRQFSNSRSEMNVSTLELGDSALYLCASSGESGRTLRNTDTQYFGPGTRLTVL.

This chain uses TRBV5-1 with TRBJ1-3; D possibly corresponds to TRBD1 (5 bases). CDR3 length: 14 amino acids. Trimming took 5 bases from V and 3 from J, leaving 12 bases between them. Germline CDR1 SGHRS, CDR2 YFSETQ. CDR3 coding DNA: TGCGCCAGCAGTTCCGGGACGGATGGAAACACCATATATTTT. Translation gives CASSSGTDGNTIYF.